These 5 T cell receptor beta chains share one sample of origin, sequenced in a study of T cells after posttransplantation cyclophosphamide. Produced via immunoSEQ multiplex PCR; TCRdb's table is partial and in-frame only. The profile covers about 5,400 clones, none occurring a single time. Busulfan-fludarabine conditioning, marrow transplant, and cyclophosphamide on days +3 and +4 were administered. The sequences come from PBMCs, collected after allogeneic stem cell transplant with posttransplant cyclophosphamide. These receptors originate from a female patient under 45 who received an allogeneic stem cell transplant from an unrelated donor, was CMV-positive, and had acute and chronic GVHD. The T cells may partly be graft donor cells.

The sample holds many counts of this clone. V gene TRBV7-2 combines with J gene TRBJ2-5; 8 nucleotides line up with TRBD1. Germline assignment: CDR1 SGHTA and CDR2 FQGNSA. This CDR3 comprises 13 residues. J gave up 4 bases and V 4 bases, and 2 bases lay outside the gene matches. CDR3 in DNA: TGTGCCAGCAGCTCACAGGGGGGAGAGACCCAGTACTTC. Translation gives CASSSQGGETQYF.

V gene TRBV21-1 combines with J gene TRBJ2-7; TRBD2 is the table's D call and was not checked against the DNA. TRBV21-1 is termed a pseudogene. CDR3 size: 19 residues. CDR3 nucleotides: TGTGCCAGCAGCAAAGGAACAGGGGGAAAAGCGGGAGGGCCTTGGGAGCAGTACTTC. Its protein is CASSKGTGGKAGGPWEQYF.

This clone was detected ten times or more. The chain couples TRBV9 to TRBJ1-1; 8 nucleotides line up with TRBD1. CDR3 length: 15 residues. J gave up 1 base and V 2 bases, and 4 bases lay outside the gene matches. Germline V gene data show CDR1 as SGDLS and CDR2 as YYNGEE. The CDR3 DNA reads TGTGCCAGCAGCGTCACGACAGGGGCGAACACTGAAGCTTTCTTT. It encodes CASSVTTGANTEAFF.

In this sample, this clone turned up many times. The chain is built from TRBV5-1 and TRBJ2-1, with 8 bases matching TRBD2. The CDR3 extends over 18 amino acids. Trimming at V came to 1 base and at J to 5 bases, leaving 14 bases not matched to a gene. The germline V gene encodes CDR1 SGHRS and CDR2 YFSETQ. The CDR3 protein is CASSLFLAGGITHNEQFF. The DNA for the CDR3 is TGCGCCAGCAGCTTGTTCCTGGCGGGAGGAATAACGCACAATGAGCAGTTCTTC.

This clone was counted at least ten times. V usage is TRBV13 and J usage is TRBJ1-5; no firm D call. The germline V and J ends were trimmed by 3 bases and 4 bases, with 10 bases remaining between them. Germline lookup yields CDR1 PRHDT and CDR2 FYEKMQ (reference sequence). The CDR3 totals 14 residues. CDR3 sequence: CASSFQTVNQPQHF. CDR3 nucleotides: TGTGCCAGCAGCTTTCAAACAGTTAATCAGCCCCAGCATTTT.